One sample yielded the 17 T cell receptor beta chains listed below, sequenced in a study of cytomegalovirus exposure and HLA in healthy donors. This table comes from immunoSEQ multiplex PCR, and its TCRdb copy is limited to in-frame clones, with some not included. The table includes about 300,000 clones, around 87% detected once. Sequencing was performed on PBMCs. The receptors here all came from a woman aged 18 to 35 in good health and CMV-seronegative.

The V and J genes are TRBV29-1 and TRBJ2-7, with a possible D match to TRBD1 (7 bases). CDR3 length equals 13 residues. The V gene lost 6 bases and the J gene lost 4 bases, with 16 bases spanning the gap. Germline V gene sequence: CDR1 SQVTM, CDR2 ANQGSEA. The CDR3 here is CSVDSGGRYEQYF. CDR3 nucleotides: TGCAGCGTGGACTCAGGGGGGAGGTACGAGCAGTACTTC.

V gene TRBV25-1 combines with J gene TRBJ1-4; D not certain. The V gene's germline CDR1 is MGHDK and CDR2 SYGVNS. Trimming removed 4 bases at V and 0 bases at J, with 12 bases between. The CDR3 contains 16 residues. CDR3 sequence (DNA): TGTGCCAGCAGTGCAACCCTCGGGGCAACTAATGAAAAACTGTTTTTT. The encoded protein is CASSATLGATNEKLFF. Full variable domain (rest looked up from reference TRBV25-1 and TRBJ1-4): EADIYQTPRYLVIGTGKKITLECSQTMGHDKMYWYQQDPGMELHLIHYSYGVNSTEKGDLSSESTVSRIRTEHFPLTLESARPSHTSQYLCASSATLGATNEKLFFGSGTQLSVL.

The chain joins TRBV28 to TRBJ2-7, with D possibly being TRBD2 (5 bases). CDR1 and CDR2 from the germline V gene are MDHEN and SYDVKM. The germline V and J ends were trimmed by 9 bases and 8 bases, with 20 bases remaining between them. The CDR3 is 13 amino acids. The CDR3 DNA sequence: TGTGCCAGTACGCTAGCTGCGATTACGAAGCAGTACTTC. This codes for CASTLAAITKQYF.

The chain uses TRBV27 and TRBJ1-4; TRBD1 agrees at 8 bases. The CDR3 has 14 residues. After removal of 6 bases from V and 4 bases from J, the junction contained 4 bases not matched to a gene. Germline-derived CDR1 and CDR2 are MNHEY and SMNVEV (reference sequence). The CDR3 region is CASSPGQVNEKLFF. The CDR3 DNA reads TGTGCCAGCAGCCCGGGACAGGTTAATGAAAAACTGTTTTTT.

In this sample, this clone turned up once. The rearrangement joins TRBV6-1 to TRBJ1-4, with a possible D match to TRBD1 (5 bases). The CDR3 loop spans 14 amino acids. Germline V CDR1 and CDR2: MNHNS, SASEGT. Trimming stripped 2 bases from V and 8 bases from J, with 12 bases between. CDR3 DNA sequence: TGTGCCAGCAGTGAACGAAGGGGCGGCGAAAAACTGTTTTTT. Protein product: CASSERRGGEKLFF.

This chain joins TRBV27 and TRBJ2-7; a possible D gene is TRBD1 (6 bases). The CDR3 contains 15 residues. Looked up from germline, CDR1 is MNHEY and CDR2 is SMNVEV (reference sequence). V lost 4 bases to trimming and J lost 3 bases, with 16 bases between them. The chain's CDR3 is CASSYLGTFGYEQYF. CDR3 DNA: TGTGCCAGCAGTTACCTTGGGACATTTGGCTACGAGCAGTACTTC.

The chain recombines TRBV6-1 with TRBJ2-7, with D hard to call. With 1 base removed from V and 8 bases from J, the gap between germline ends came to 6 bases. This CDR3 is built from 11 residues. Germline lookup yields CDR1 MNHNS and CDR2 SASEGT. The CDR3 region is CASSEVFKQYF. CDR3 in DNA: TGTGCCAGCAGTGAAGTTTTCAAGCAGTACTTC.

CDR3 sequence (DNA): TGTGCCAGCAGTGCAGCCTCGACAGGGCCGAGGGGAGAGCAGTACTTC. Protein: CASSAASTGPRGEQYF. The rearrangement links TRBV2 to TRBJ2-7, with TRBD1 identical over 7 bases. Germline values: CDR1 SNHLY, CDR2 FYNNEI. The CDR3 totals 16 residues. Losses at the gene ends were 4 bases for V and 7 bases for J; bases not matched to a gene: 16.

The chain joins TRBV27 to TRBJ2-1; D may be TRBD2 (6 bases). Trimming cost V 0 bases and J 7 bases, with 10 bases left between them. The germline CDR1 and CDR2 sequences are MNHEY and SMNVEV (reference sequence). This CDR3 contains 14 residues. The DNA for the CDR3 is TGTGCCAGCAGTTTATCGGGACTTTTTAATGAGCAGTTCTTC. The encoded protein is CASSLSGLFNEQFF.

The CDR3 DNA sequence: TGTGCCAGCAGCTCCCGGGAGGGGCAGTTCTTC. Its translation is CASSSREGQFF. The chain joins TRBV5-6 to TRBJ2-1; 8 nucleotides line up with TRBD2. Germline CDR1 and CDR2: SGHDT and YYEEEE. The trim removed 3 bases at V and 12 bases at J, leaving 2 bases unmatched. The CDR3 loop spans 11 amino acids. Combining the CDR3 with reference TRBV5-6 and TRBJ2-1 gives the whole variable domain DAGVTQSPTHLIKTRGQQVTLRCSPKSGHDTVSWYQQALGQGPQFIFQYYEEEERQRGNFPDRFSGHQFPNYSSELNVNALLLGDSALYLCASSSREGQFFGPGTRLTVL.

With regard to this clone: One end of the junction is discordant with germline, which a read error may explain. The genes are TRBV5-1 and TRBJ1-2, with D perhaps matching TRBD1 (5 bases). From germline, CDR1 is SGHRS and CDR2 YFSETQ. This CDR3 has 21 amino acids. In DNA form, the CDR3 reads TGCGCCAGCAGCTTGGTATTAGTTTTCTATTTGGAGGGACGGCGGTCGACGGGGGGAGCCTTC. This encodes CASSLVLVFYLEGRRSTGGAF.

The chain combines TRBV7-8 with TRBJ1-5, with TRBD1 matching over 9 bases. The junction had 9 bases not matched to a gene; V was cut back by 3 bases and J by 6 bases. The CDR3 has 16 residues. Germline CDR1 reads SGHVS; CDR2 reads FQNEAQ. The CDR3, as DNA: TGTGCCAGCAGCTTTTCTTGGACAGGGGCCGGTCAGCCCCAGCATTTT. Translating gives CASSFSWTGAGQPQHF.

This clone was seen repeatedly, ten times or more. The chain links TRBV4-1 to TRBJ2-7, with 7 bases that match TRBD1. With V trimmed by 1 base and J by 2 bases, 8 bases remained unmatched. The CDR3 is 16 residues long. Germline V lookup: CDR1 MGHRA, CDR2 YSYEKL. The DNA of the CDR3 is TGCGCCAGCAGCCAAGTAATGACAGGGAAGACCTACGAGCAGTACTTC. It specifies CASSQVMTGKTYEQYF.

The chain carries TRBV27 and TRBJ2-7; D not certain. The V gene's germline CDR1 is MNHEY and CDR2 SMNVEV (reference sequence). V dropped 4 bases and J dropped 3 bases, with 7 bases sitting between them. The CDR3 runs to 12 residues. The CDR3 DNA reads TGTGCCAGCAGTTCGACACGCTACGAGCAGTACTTC. As protein: CASSSTRYEQYF.

The chain recombines TRBV9 with TRBJ2-1, with 11 nucleotides matching TRBD2. After removal of 3 bases from V and 11 bases from J, the junction contained 7 bases not matched to a gene. Germline V gene data show CDR1 as SGDLS and CDR2 as YYNGEE. This CDR3 is 14 amino acids long. CDR3 loop: CASSAGGLADKQFF. The CDR3 DNA sequence: TGTGCCAGCAGCGCCGGGGGACTAGCGGACAAGCAGTTCTTC.

The rearrangement links TRBV7-3 to TRBJ1-1; perhaps TRBD1 as D (5 bases). Germline V gene sequence: CDR1 SGHTA, CDR2 FQGTGA. This CDR3 is 13 amino acids long. V lost 2 bases to trimming and J lost 3 bases, with 7 bases between them. The CDR3: CASSLVGDTEAFF. In DNA, the CDR3 is TGTGCCAGCAGCTTAGTAGGGGACACTGAAGCTTTCTTT.

The chain employs TRBV4-3 and TRBJ1-1, with D tentatively TRBD1 (5 bases). This CDR3 has 14 residues. CDR1 LGHNA and CDR2 YSLEER come from the germline V gene. V dropped 6 bases and J dropped 4 bases, with 15 bases sitting between them. The CDR3 loop is CASSRGRGTTEAFF. The CDR3 DNA sequence: TGCGCCAGCAGTCGAGGGAGGGGTACCACTGAAGCTTTCTTT.